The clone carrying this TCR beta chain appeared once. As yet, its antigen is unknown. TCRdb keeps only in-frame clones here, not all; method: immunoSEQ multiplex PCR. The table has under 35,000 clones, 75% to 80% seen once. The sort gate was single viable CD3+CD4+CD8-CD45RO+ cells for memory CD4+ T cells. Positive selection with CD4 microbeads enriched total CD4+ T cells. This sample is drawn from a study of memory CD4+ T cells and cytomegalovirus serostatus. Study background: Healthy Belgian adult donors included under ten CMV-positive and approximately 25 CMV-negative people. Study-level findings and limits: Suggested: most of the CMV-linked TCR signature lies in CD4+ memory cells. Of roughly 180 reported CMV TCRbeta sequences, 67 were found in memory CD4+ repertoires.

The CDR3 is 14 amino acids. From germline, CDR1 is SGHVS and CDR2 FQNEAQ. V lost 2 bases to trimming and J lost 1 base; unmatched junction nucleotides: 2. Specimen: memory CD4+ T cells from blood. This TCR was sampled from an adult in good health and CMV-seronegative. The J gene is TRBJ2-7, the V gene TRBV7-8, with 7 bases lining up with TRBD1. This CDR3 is CASSLNRGSYEQYF. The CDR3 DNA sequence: TGTGCCAGCAGCTTAAACAGGGGTTCCTACGAGCAGTACTTC.